The T cell receptor (beta chain) described here comes from a study of type 1 regulatory T cells. At the level of the study: T-allo10 is an in vitro-generated, Tr1-enriched CD4 T cell product specific for alloantigen.

The graft donor-derived T-allo10 cells reportedly recognize host alloantigens, are anergic, and suppress alloantigen-specifically. There are 18 residues in the CDR3. Germline CDR1 reads MDHEN; CDR2 reads SYDVKM. Trimming took 5 bases from V and 9 from J; bases not matched to a gene: 20. TCRdb redid the calling of the reads with MiXCR, one entry per CDR3 protein. The top ten hold 13% to 15% of the sample, which has approximately 23,000 distinct CDR3 sequences, just under 75% seen once. On this clonotype: As yet, its antigen is unknown.

Material for sequencing was cultured T cells, either the whole culture or a sorted T cell fraction (not recorded which). Documented subset: Tr1-enriched cell product generated in vitro against host alloantigens. The receptor comes from a human donor in good health. The rearrangement links TRBV28 to TRBJ2-1, with 9 positions matching TRBD2. CDR3 bases: TGTGCCAGCAGTCCGGGAAGTAGTAGCGGGGGTGGTCGACTTGAGCAGTTCTTC. The encoded protein is CASSPGSSSGGGRLEQFF.